One and the same sample provided the 12 T cell receptor beta chains below, sequenced in a study of PD-1 blockade in classical Hodgkin lymphoma. Sample time point: cycle 4 day 1 (C4D1), after five to seven weeks of nivolumab. Exposure to brentuximab vedotin varied, and each patient had relapsed following autologous stem cell transplantation. Clones were sequenced by immunoSEQ multiplex PCR, and TCRdb holds only the in-frame ones, with some missing. The table includes around 93,000 clones, roughly 78% detected once. Source: peripheral blood mononuclear cells (PBMCs), taken before the fourth cycle of nivolumab. These TCRs come from a human donor with classical Hodgkin lymphoma.

J is TRBJ1-1 and V is TRBV4-2; D remains unclear. V lost 2 bases and J lost 6, with 13 bases in between. The length of the CDR3 is 14 residues. Germline V gives CDR1 LGHNA, CDR2 YNFKEQ. This chain's CDR3 is CASSQRHGSPEAFF. The CDR3 bases are TGTGCCAGCAGCCAACGTCACGGTAGCCCTGAAGCTTTCTTT.

This chain uses TRBV11-1 with TRBJ2-3, with D hard to call. This CDR3 comprises 12 residues. V was trimmed by 2 bases and J by 6 bases, leaving 6 bases between them. The germline gives CDR1 SGHAT, CDR2 FQDESV (reference sequence). CDR3 region: CASSLYRDTQYF. CDR3 nucleotide sequence: TGTGCCAGCAGCTTATACCGGGATACGCAGTATTTT.

The J gene is TRBJ1-1, the V gene TRBV2; TRBD1 agrees at 7 bases. The V segment lost 6 bases and the J segment 3 bases; nucleotides outside the gene matches: 7. There are 14 residues in the CDR3. CDR1 is SNHLY, CDR2 FYNNEI, per germline. The CDR3 reads CASRAFDRDTEAFF. The CDR3 region has the DNA TGTGCCAGCAGGGCTTTCGACAGGGACACTGAAGCTTTCTTT.

This clone turned up a few times. The genes are TRBV29-1 and TRBJ1-1, with D uncertain. CDR1 is SQVTM, CDR2 ANQGSEA, per germline. V was pared by 4 bases and J by 2 bases, with 8 bases between. The CDR3 totals 12 residues. The CDR3 bases are TGCAGCGTTGGGGTTGTTAACACTGAAGCTTTCTTT. Its translation: CSVGVVNTEAFF.

This clone appeared a single time. This chain joins TRBV19 and TRBJ2-3; D gene uncertain. The CDR3 extends over 13 amino acids. The germline V and J ends were trimmed by 4 bases and 6 bases, with 11 bases remaining between them. Germline CDR1 and CDR2: LNHDA and SQIVND (reference sequence). CDR3 coding DNA: TGTGCCAGTAGTAACCATGTCGATGATACGCAGTATTTT. Translating gives CASSNHVDDTQYF.

V is TRBV7-2 and J is TRBJ2-7; 9 nucleotides align to TRBD1. This CDR3 is built from 16 residues. The germline gives CDR1 SGHTA, CDR2 FQGNSA. The trim removed 1 base at V and 5 bases at J, leaving 9 bases unmatched. This CDR3 is CASSLEFRDRVHEQYF. For the CDR3, the DNA is TGTGCCAGCAGCTTAGAGTTTAGGGACAGGGTGCACGAGCAGTACTTC.

The rearrangement joins TRBV15 to TRBJ1-2, with a possible D match to TRBD1 (6 bases). This CDR3 is 13 amino acids long. Germline V gene sequence: CDR1 LNHNV, CDR2 YYDKDF (reference sequence). V gave up 0 bases and J gave up 5 bases, with 7 bases separating them. In DNA form, the CDR3 reads TGTGCCACCAGCAGAGATCAGGGGTATGGCTACACCTTC. Amino acids: CATSRDQGYGYTF.

This chain connects TRBV7-2 to TRBJ2-4; 8 bases map to TRBD2. With V trimmed by 5 bases and J by 2 bases, 14 bases remained unmatched. Germline-derived CDR1 and CDR2 are SGHTA and FQGNSA. The CDR3 runs 18 residues. The CDR3 bases are TGTGCCAGCAGCCCAGCGGGGGCAGGACGGCCCACCAAAAACATTCAGTACTTC. Protein sequence: CASSPAGAGRPTKNIQYF.

As DNA, the CDR3 is TGTGCCATCTCGGGAGGGCCAGCAATGGGCAATGAGCAGTTCTTC. It encodes CAISGGPAMGNEQFF. J is TRBJ2-1 and V is TRBV10-3, with 8 bases lining up with TRBD2. V lost 8 bases to trimming and J lost 6 bases; unmatched junction nucleotides: 12. The CDR3 covers 15 residues. Germline CDR1 is ENHRY and CDR2 is SYGVKD.

This chain joins TRBV10-3 and TRBJ2-7; possible D gene TRBD1, 5 bases. In germline, CDR1 is ENHRY, CDR2 SYGVKD. Trimming took off 0 bases at V and 7 bases at J, with 13 bases between the two ends. The CDR3 covers 14 residues. CDR3 bases: TGTGCCATCAGTGAGTCGACAGCCTACGGGGAGCAGTACTTC. This sequence encodes CAISESTAYGEQYF.

The chain combines TRBV14 with TRBJ1-2; no firm D call. Germline values: CDR1 SGHDN, CDR2 FVKESK. The CDR3 is 13 amino acids. Trimming removed 4 bases at V and 0 bases at J, with 6 bases between. CDR3 sequence (DNA): TGTGCCAGCAGCCTTAGACCTAACTATGGCTACACCTTC. Protein product: CASSLRPNYGYTF. The full variable domain, completed using reference TRBV14 and TRBJ1-2, is EAGVTQFPSHSVIEKGQTVTLRCDPISGHDNLYWYRRVMGKEIKFLLHFVKESKQDESGMPNNRFLAERTGGTYSTLKVQPAELEDSGVYFCASSLRPNYGYTFGSGTRLTVV.

This chain connects TRBV7-9 to TRBJ2-3; the D call may be TRBD1 or TRBD2 (6 bases each). Germline assignment: CDR1 SEHNR and CDR2 FQNEAQ (reference sequence). With 0 bases removed from V and 2 bases from J, the gap between germline ends came to 15 bases. This CDR3 is built from 17 residues. The CDR3: CASSLARMGGLTDTQYF. CDR3 nucleotides: TGTGCCAGCAGCTTAGCGCGTATGGGGGGCCTCACAGATACGCAGTATTTT.